This T cell receptor (beta chain) originates from a study of cytomegalovirus exposure and HLA in healthy donors. Study summary: A later analysis reported the same platform for the roughly 120 validation repertoires and the roughly 700 first-cohort repertoires. Study-wide results and caveats: The authors enumerated 150 to 200 TCR beta chains as linked to cytomegalovirus.

CDR1 and CDR2 from the germline V gene are SEHNR and FQNEAQ (reference sequence). The CDR3 has 14 amino acids. The ends lost 5 bases at V and 5 bases at J; junction bases unmatched: 4. Comment on this clone: Its antigen is not identified.

The repertoire was sequenced with immunoSEQ multiplex PCR; TCRdb's copy has only in-frame clones and lacks some. The sample includes about 150,000 clones, approximately 89% of them seen just once. The sample taken for sequencing was PBMCs. This receptor was obtained from a man in his late teens or twenties in good health and CMV-seronegative. The gene calls are TRBV7-9 and TRBJ1-4; 8 bases fit TRBD1. CDR3 coding DNA: TGTGCCAGCAGCCTAGACAGGGGCAATGAAAAACTGTTTTTT. Translated, it gives CASSLDRGNEKLFF.